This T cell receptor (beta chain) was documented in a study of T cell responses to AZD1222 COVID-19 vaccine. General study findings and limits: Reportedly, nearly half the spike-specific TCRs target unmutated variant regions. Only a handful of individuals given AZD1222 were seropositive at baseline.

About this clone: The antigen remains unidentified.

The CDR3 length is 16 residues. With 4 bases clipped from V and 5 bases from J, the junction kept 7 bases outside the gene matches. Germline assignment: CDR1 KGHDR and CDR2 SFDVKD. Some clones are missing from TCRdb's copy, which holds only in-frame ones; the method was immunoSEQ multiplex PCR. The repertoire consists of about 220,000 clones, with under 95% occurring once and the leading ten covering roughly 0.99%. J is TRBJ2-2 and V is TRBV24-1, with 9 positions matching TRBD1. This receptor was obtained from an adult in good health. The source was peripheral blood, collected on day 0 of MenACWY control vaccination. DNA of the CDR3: TGTGCCACCAGTGACACCGGGACAGGGACGACCGGGGAGCTGTTTTTT. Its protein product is CATSDTGTGTTGELFF.